The 23 T cell receptor beta chains below all came from one sample that was sequenced in a study of CD8 T cells in ankylosing spondylitis. Study results and caveats: A TCR beta motif made of eight highly homologous variants seemed typical of ankylosing spondylitis blood.

For these TCRs, the target antigens are not known. TCRdb independently ran MiXCR on the 5' RACE reads; one entry per CDR3 protein. The table lists some 330,000 distinct CDR3 sequences, around 8% of them singletons. Input material: blood, either unsorted or a sorted T cell fraction (not recorded which). All receptors come from a male donor with ankylosing spondylitis.

Ten or more counts support this clonotype. The chain carries TRBV5-1 and TRBJ1-2; D ambiguous. Between the trimmed V and J ends, which lost 0 bases and 1 base, there was a span of 1 base. CDR1 SGHRS and CDR2 YFSETQ come from the germline V gene. The CDR3 length is 12 residues. The CDR3 region is CASSLDNYGYTF. Written as DNA, the CDR3 is TGCGCCAGCAGCTTGGATAACTATGGCTACACCTTC.

With regard to this clonotype: The conserved phenylalanine or tryptophan is not found at the CDR3 terminus, so this likely reflects a read error. Because the CDR3's place on the DNA is in doubt, the DNA is left out and the CDR3 is given as listed by TCRdb. V usage is TRBV12-3 or TRBV12-4 and J usage is TRBJ2-7; the table calls TRBD1, which could not be checked here. Termini included, the CDR3 measures 11 amino acids. The CDR3 spells CASRAGTREYS.

This clonotype was recorded a few times. The V call is TRBV2, the J call TRBJ2-5; 14 nucleotides align to TRBD2. Germline V gene sequence: CDR1 SNHLY, CDR2 FYNNEI. V lost 6 bases, J lost 5 bases, and 2 bases stayed unmatched. The CDR3 is 14 amino acids. The CDR3 sequence: CASRTSGRVETQYF. DNA of the CDR3: TGTGCCAGCAGGACTAGCGGGAGGGTCGAGACCCAGTACTTC.

This sequence joins TRBV19 and TRBJ2-1; no definite D call. The CDR3 has 14 residues. Looked up from germline, CDR1 is LNHDA and CDR2 is SQIVND (reference sequence). With 1 base removed from V and 5 bases from J, the gap between germline ends came to 9 bases. This CDR3 reads CASSIVMLHNEQFF. In DNA, the CDR3 is TGTGCCAGTAGTATAGTAATGCTTCACAATGAGCAGTTCTTC. The full variable domain, with the rest looked up from reference TRBV19 and TRBJ2-1, is DGGITQSPKYLFRKEGQNVTLSCEQNLNHDAMYWYRQDPGQGLRLIYYSQIVNDFQKGDIAEGYSVSREKKESFPLTVTSAQKNPTAFYLCASSIVMLHNEQFFGPGTRLTVL.

The rearrangement links TRBV18 to TRBJ2-3; D might be TRBD2 (6 bases). The CDR3 length is 17 residues. Trimming took 3 bases from V and 1 from J, leaving 17 bases between them. Germline assignment: CDR1 KGHSH and CDR2 LQKENI. CDR3 in DNA: TGTGCCAGCTCACCGAATCTACGGGAGAGGGGCACAGATACGCAGTATTTT. It encodes CASSPNLRERGTDTQYF. Combining the CDR3 with reference TRBV18 and TRBJ2-3 gives the whole variable domain NAGVMQNPRHLVRRRGQEARLRCSPMKGHSHVYWYRQLPEEGLKFMVYLQKENIIDESGMPKERFSAEFPKEGPSILRIQQVVRGDSAAYFCASSPNLRERGTDTQYFGPGTRLTVL.

This clonotype has more than one count but fewer than ten. The chain recombines TRBV28 with TRBJ1-1, with TRBD1 matching 7 bases. Germline V gene lookup returns CDR1 MDHEN and CDR2 SYDVKM. The CDR3 covers 14 residues. With V trimmed by 2 bases and J by 5 bases, 5 bases remained unmatched. CDR3 protein: CASSLTGVRTEAFF. For the CDR3, the DNA is TGTGCCAGCAGTTTAACAGGGGTTAGGACTGAAGCTTTCTTT. The full variable domain, with the rest looked up from reference TRBV28 and TRBJ1-1, is DVKVTQSSRYLVKRTGEKVFLECVQDMDHENMFWYRQDPGLGLRLIYFSYDVKMKEKGDIPEGYSVSREKKERFSLILESASTNQTSMYLCASSLTGVRTEAFFGQGTRLTVV.

In this sample, this clonotype turned up a few times. This chain connects TRBV4-3 to TRBJ2-7; 10 bases line up with TRBD2. The CDR3 sequence is 16 residues long. Per germline, CDR1 LGHNA and CDR2 YSLEER. V shed 2 bases, J shed 7 bases, and the junction held 11 bases outside the gene matches. CDR3 in amino acids: CASSQSAGGRVDEQYF. The DNA of the CDR3 is TGCGCCAGCAGCCAATCAGCGGGAGGGCGAGTTGATGAGCAGTACTTC.

The chain carries TRBV12-3 or TRBV12-4 and TRBJ1-1; D uncertain. Trimming cost V 7 bases and J 5 bases, with 17 bases left between them. The CDR3 sequence is 14 residues long. CDR3 in amino acids: CASIGRIGETEAFF. Here the CDR3 DNA reads TGTGCCAGCATAGGCCGGATCGGGGAAACTGAAGCTTTCTTT.

This clonotype was counted between two and nine times. The chain joins TRBV3-1 to TRBJ2-7; D gene uncertain. The CDR3 contains 16 residues. From germline, CDR1 is LGHDT and CDR2 YNNKEL (reference sequence). With 4 bases removed from V and 3 bases from J, the gap between germline ends came to 19 bases. The chain's CDR3 is CASSPVRQQLNYEQYF. The DNA of the CDR3 is TGTGCCAGCAGCCCCGTCCGCCAGCAGTTAAACTACGAGCAGTACTTC.

The chain recombines TRBV7-2 with TRBJ2-3; the match to TRBD2 covers 9 bases. V was clipped by 4 bases and J by 2 bases; unmatched bases: 10. From germline, CDR1 is SGHTA and CDR2 FQGNSA. There are 17 residues in the CDR3. This CDR3 is CASSSRLLAGHTDTQYF. CDR3 DNA sequence: TGTGCCAGCAGCTCCCGCTTACTAGCGGGCCACACAGATACGCAGTATTTT.

The chain employs TRBV3-1 and TRBJ2-3; 9 positions match TRBD2. CDR3 length equals 17 residues. The germline gives CDR1 LGHDT, CDR2 YNNKEL (reference sequence). Losses at the gene ends were 2 bases for V and 5 bases for J; bases not matched to a gene: 11. The CDR3: CASSQMGLASRGDTQYF. Written as DNA, the CDR3 is TGTGCCAGCAGCCAAATGGGACTAGCCTCCCGGGGAGATACGCAGTATTTT.

This clonotype turned up a few times. The chain links TRBV4-1 to TRBJ2-2; D is possibly TRBD2 (5 bases). The CDR3 covers 16 residues. Trimming cost V 0 bases and J 7 bases, with 15 bases left between them. CDR1 MGHRA and CDR2 YSYEKL come from the germline V gene. The CDR3 here is CASSQEGSIRGGELFF. CDR3 nucleotide sequence: TGCGCCAGCAGCCAAGAGGGGTCTATACGGGGCGGGGAGCTGTTTTTT.

The table lists this clonotype with many counts. CDR3 in DNA: TGTGCCAGCAGCGAGGGACAGGTAACTGAAGCTTTCTTT. Residues: CASSEGQVTEAFF. This chain joins TRBV9 and TRBJ1-1, with 8 bases that match TRBD1. The CDR3 is 13 amino acids. Germline assignment: CDR1 SGDLS and CDR2 YYNGEE. Trimming cost V 3 bases and J 5 bases; bases outside gene matches: 3.

This clonotype was counted only a few times. The chain is built from TRBV7-9 and TRBJ1-2; 8 bases line up with TRBD1. The CDR3 loop spans 17 amino acids. Trimming at V came to 1 base and at J to 3 bases, leaving 10 bases not matched to a gene. Germline CDR1 reads SEHNR; CDR2 reads FQNEAQ (reference sequence). CDR3 loop: CASSLVTGTGTDYGYTF. Written as DNA, the CDR3 is TGTGCCAGCAGCTTAGTAACCGGGACAGGAACAGACTATGGCTACACCTTC.

At least ten counts were recorded for this clonotype. The chain couples TRBV10-3 to TRBJ1-6, with D unclear. Germline loops: CDR1 ENHRY, CDR2 SYGVKD. Trimming took 2 bases from V and 5 from J, leaving 7 bases between them. The length of the CDR3 is 14 residues. This CDR3 is CAISERADNSPLHF. The CDR3 nucleotides read TGTGCCATCAGTGAGAGGGCTGATAATTCACCCCTCCACTTT.

The chain employs TRBV6-1 and TRBJ1-5; 9 nucleotides match TRBD1. The CDR3 consists of 15 residues. Germline CDR1 reads MNHNS; CDR2 reads SASEGT. Trimming at V came to 3 bases and at J to 5 bases, leaving 5 bases not matched to a gene. The CDR3 is CASSEDRGQHQPQHF. In DNA, the CDR3 is TGTGCCAGCAGTGAGGACAGGGGACAGCATCAGCCCCAGCATTTT.

The chain combines TRBV11-2 with TRBJ1-4, with 8 bases fitting TRBD1. In germline, CDR1 is SGHAT, CDR2 FQNNGV. The V segment lost 5 bases and the J segment 0 bases; nucleotides outside the gene matches: 11. The CDR3 is 18 amino acids. CDR3 in amino acids: CASSPLDRGPATNEKLFF. CDR3 coding DNA: TGTGCCAGCAGCCCCCTTGACAGGGGACCTGCAACTAATGAAAAACTGTTTTTT.

This clonotype was seen a handful of times. This chain uses TRBV9 with TRBJ1-6; D remains ambiguous. This CDR3 has 12 residues. Per germline, CDR1 SGDLS and CDR2 YYNGEE. Deletions cut 2 bases from V and 6 bases from J, with 3 bases between. The CDR3 DNA is TGTGCCAGCAGCGTTTCTAATTCACCCCTCCACTTT. Its translation is CASSVSNSPLHF.

V is TRBV12-3 or TRBV12-4 and J is TRBJ2-7; the D call may be TRBD1 or TRBD2 (5 bases each). With 6 bases removed from V and 6 bases from J, the gap between germline ends came to 21 bases. This CDR3 has 15 residues. CDR3 in amino acids: CASSQLGAPSREQYF. The CDR3 nucleotides are TGTGCCAGCAGCCAACTAGGGGCGCCCTCGCGCGAGCAGTACTTC.

This sequence joins TRBV11-3 and TRBJ2-3, with D unresolved. V lost 0 bases and J 6 bases, leaving 13 bases between the germline ends. Germline-derived CDR1 and CDR2 are SGHNT and YENEEA. This CDR3 region has 15 residues. This CDR3 reads CASSLESLPGDTQYF. Here the CDR3 DNA reads TGTGCCAGCAGCTTAGAGTCCCTGCCCGGGGATACGCAGTATTTT.

V usage is TRBV11-2 and J usage is TRBJ2-1; the D gene could be TRBD1 or TRBD2 (6 bases each). The CDR3 has 17 amino acids. V was trimmed by 1 base and J by 4 bases, leaving 17 bases between them. Germline V gives CDR1 SGHAT, CDR2 FQNNGV. CDR3 amino acids: CASSLGGAKQPYNEQFF. As DNA, the CDR3 is TGTGCCAGCAGCTTAGGGGGGGCCAAACAACCGTACAATGAGCAGTTCTTC. The variable domain in full, completed from reference TRBV11-2 and TRBJ2-1, reads EAGVAQSPRYKIIEKRQSVAFWCNPISGHATLYWYQQILGQGPKLLIQFQNNGVVDDSQLPKDRFSAERLKGVDSTLKIQPAKLEDSAVYLCASSLGGAKQPYNEQFFGPGTRLTVL.

The chain carries TRBV7-9 and TRBJ2-1; perhaps D is TRBD1 or TRBD2 (5 bases each). CDR1 and CDR2 (germline): SEHNR, FQNEAQ (reference sequence). The V end was cut by 5 bases, the J end by 3 bases, with 14 bases between. The CDR3 has 15 residues. The CDR3 spells CASSPDGTIYNEQFF. CDR3 nucleotides: TGTGCCAGCAGCCCAGACGGGACCATCTACAATGAGCAGTTCTTC.

This rearrangement joins TRBV3-1 to TRBJ1-2; D is ambiguous. Trimming left V 4 bases short and J 2 bases short, with 14 bases between. Germline CDR1 LGHDT, CDR2 YNNKEL (reference sequence). There are 15 residues in the CDR3. Here the CDR3 DNA reads TGTGCCAGCAGCCCCCGGGCCACGCGGAACTATGGCTACACCTTC. Amino acid sequence: CASSPRATRNYGYTF.